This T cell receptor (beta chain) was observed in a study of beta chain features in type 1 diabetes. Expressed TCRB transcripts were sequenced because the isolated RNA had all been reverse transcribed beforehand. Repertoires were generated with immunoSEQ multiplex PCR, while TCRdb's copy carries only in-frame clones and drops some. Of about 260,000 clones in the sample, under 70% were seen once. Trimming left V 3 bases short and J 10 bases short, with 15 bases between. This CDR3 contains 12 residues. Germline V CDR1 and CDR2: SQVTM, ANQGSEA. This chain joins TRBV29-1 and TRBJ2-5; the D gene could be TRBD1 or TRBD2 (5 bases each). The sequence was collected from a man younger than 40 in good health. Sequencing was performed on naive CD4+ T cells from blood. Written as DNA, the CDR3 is TGCAGCGTTGAGACCGGGGCAGGGAGCCAGTACTTC. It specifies CSVETGAGSQYF.